This TCR beta chain was identified in a study of CD8+ T cells in alopecia areata. Study context: People stayed on tofacitinib for 6 to 18 months, then stopped the drug for 6 months. Broader study findings: It was observed that many expanded lesional clones persisted in scalp and blood during tofacitinib.

The treatment was: oral pan-JAK inhibitor, 5-10 mg twice daily. Regarding this clone: What it binds is not known.

V dropped 4 bases and J dropped 3; count of bases not matched to a gene: 8. Germline V CDR1 and CDR2: SGHTA, FQGNSA. The CDR3 is 15 amino acids. Extracted RNA was reverse transcribed, and the resulting cDNA served as sequencing template. Sequenced by immunoSEQ multiplex PCR; TCRdb stores in-frame clones only, minus some. The sample comprises 150,000 to 200,000 clones, just under 65% of which are singletons, and approximately 1.3% rests with the top ten. The receptor's source is a human donor with alopecia areata. The sequencing here drew on CD4+ T cells sorted from blood, taken around week 49, from a patient treated with tofacitinib. V gene TRBV7-2 combines with J gene TRBJ2-7; TRBD2 agrees at 8 bases. CDR3 loop: CASSSQVAGNYEQYF. The CDR3 DNA reads as TGTGCCAGCAGCTCCCAGGTAGCGGGGAACTACGAGCAGTACTTC.